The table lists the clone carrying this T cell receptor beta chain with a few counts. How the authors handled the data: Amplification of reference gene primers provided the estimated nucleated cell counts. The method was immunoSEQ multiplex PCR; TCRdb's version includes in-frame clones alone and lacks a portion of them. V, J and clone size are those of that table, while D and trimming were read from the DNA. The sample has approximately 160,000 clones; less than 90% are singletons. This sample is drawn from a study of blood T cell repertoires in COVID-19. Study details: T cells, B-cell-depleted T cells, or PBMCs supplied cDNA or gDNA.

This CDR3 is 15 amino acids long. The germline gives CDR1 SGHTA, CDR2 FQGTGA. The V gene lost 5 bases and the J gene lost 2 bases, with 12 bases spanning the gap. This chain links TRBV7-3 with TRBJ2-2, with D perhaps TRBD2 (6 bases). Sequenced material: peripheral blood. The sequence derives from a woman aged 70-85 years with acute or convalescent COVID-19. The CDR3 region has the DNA TGTGCCAGCAGCCCCGGACTAAAAAACACCGGGGAGCTGTTTTTT. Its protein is CASSPGLKNTGELFF.